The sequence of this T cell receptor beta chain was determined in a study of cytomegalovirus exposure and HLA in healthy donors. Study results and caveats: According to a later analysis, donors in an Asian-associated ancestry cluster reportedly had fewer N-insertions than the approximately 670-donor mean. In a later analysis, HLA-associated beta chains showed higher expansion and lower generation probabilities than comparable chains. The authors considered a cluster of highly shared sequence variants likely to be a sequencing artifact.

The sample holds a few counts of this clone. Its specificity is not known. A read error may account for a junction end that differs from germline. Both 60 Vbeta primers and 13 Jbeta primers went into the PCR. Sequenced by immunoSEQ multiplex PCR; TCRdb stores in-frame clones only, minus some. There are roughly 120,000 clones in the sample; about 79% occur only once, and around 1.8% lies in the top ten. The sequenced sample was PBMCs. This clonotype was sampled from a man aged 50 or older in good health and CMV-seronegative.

CDR3 bases: TGTGCCAGCAGATTAGCGGGGGGGCTAACAAGCACAGATACGCAGTATTTT. This sequence encodes CASRLAGGLTSTDTQYF. The rearrangement uses TRBV7-9 and TRBJ2-3; 11 bases map to TRBD2. CDR1 and CDR2 (germline): SEHNR, FQNEAQ (reference sequence). CDR3 length equals 17 residues.